What follows is one T cell receptor beta chain and its context. As yet, its antigen is unknown. Sample time point: peripheral blood 6 weeks after treatment start. Assay used: immunoSEQ multiplex PCR; TCRdb lists only in-frame clones, some missing. The data contain about 46,000 clones, approximately 85% of them seen just once; the ten biggest clones take up approximately 1.8%. The sample originates from a study of PD-L1 blockade in urothelial cancer. Study conclusions and caveats: Clones that were tumor-associated expanded more in the blood of durable-benefit patients at 3 weeks.

The sample in question was PBMCs, obtained around atezolizumab (anti-PD-L1) treatment. The TCR sequence derives from a man aged 50 to 59 with urothelial cancer.

CDR3 in DNA: TGTGCCATCAGTGACTCTACAGATACGCAGTATTTT. Encoded protein: CAISDSTDTQYF. The chain links TRBV10-3 to TRBJ2-3, with D uncertain. Germline V lookup: CDR1 ENHRY, CDR2 SYGVKD. This CDR3 spans 12 amino acids. Trimming shortened V by 3 bases and J by 3 bases, and 4 bases separated the two germline ends.